What follows are 7 T cell receptor beta chains derived from one specimen sequenced in a study of blood T cells in healthy people across ages. Combining a sample-barcoded 5' primer with a J-beta primer mix, a second PCR ran for roughly 7 to 12 cycles. TCRdb recomputed calls from the 5' RACE reads with MiXCR, one row per CDR3 protein. The sample lists about 1.8 million distinct CDR3 sequences, approximately 50% occurring once. Sequenced input: blood. The receptors were gathered from a woman aged 40 to 50 in good health.

V and J are TRBV4-2 and TRBJ2-5; TRBD1 aligns across 9 bases. From germline, CDR1 is LGHNA and CDR2 YNFKEQ. The CDR3 loop spans 15 amino acids. Trimming at V came to 4 bases and at J to 3 bases, leaving 6 bases not matched to a gene. CDR3 sequence (DNA): TGTGCCAGCAGCCCGGGGGACAGGGACAAAGAGACCCAGTACTTC. It codes for CASSPGDRDKETQYF.

The V gene is TRBV20-1, the J gene TRBJ2-7, with TRBD2 identical over 9 bases. J was trimmed by 1 base and V by 6 bases; bases with no gene match: 10. The CDR3 totals 15 residues. Looked up from germline, CDR1 is DFQATT and CDR2 is SNEGSKA (reference sequence). Here the CDR3 DNA reads TGCAGTGCCGTAGCAAGCGGGGGGATATCCTACGAGCAGTACTTC. This codes for CSAVASGGISYEQYF.

The gene calls are TRBV7-9 and TRBJ1-6; D is unclear. CDR1 and CDR2 (germline): SEHNR, FQNEAQ (reference sequence). With 1 base removed from V and 10 bases from J, the gap between germline ends came to 11 bases. The CDR3 has 14 amino acids. The CDR3 loop is CASSLGTGQSPLHF. The CDR3, as DNA: TGTGCCAGCAGCTTAGGGACTGGTCAGTCACCCCTCCACTTT.

The V call is TRBV20-1, the J call TRBJ1-4; 8 nucleotides match TRBD1. The trim removed 6 bases at V and 8 bases at J, leaving 8 bases unmatched. Looked up from germline, CDR1 is DFQATT and CDR2 is SNEGSKA (reference sequence). This CDR3 contains 13 residues. For the CDR3, the DNA is TGCAGTGCCAACGCAAACAGGGGGGAAAAACTGTTTTTT. Translation: CSANANRGEKLFF.

The chain links TRBV7-9 to TRBJ1-2; D gene unclear. Germline assignment: CDR1 SEHNR and CDR2 FQNEAQ (reference sequence). Between the trimmed V and J ends, which lost 4 bases and 8 bases, there was a span of 20 bases. This CDR3 is built from 15 residues. CDR3 sequence (DNA): TGTGCCAGCAGCTCCTCGTACAGCCCCCGAAACGGCTACACCTTC. Encoded protein: CASSSSYSPRNGYTF. Using reference TRBV7-9 and TRBJ1-2 for the parts outside the CDR3, the full variable domain is DTGVSQNPRHKITKRGQNVTFRCDPISEHNRLYWYRQTLGQGPEFLTYFQNEAQLEKSRLLSDRFSAERPKGSFSTLEIQRTEQGDSAMYLCASSSSYSPRNGYTFGSGTRLTVV.

The gene calls are TRBV6-2 or TRBV6-3 and TRBJ2-7; maybe TRBD1 (5 bases). This CDR3 spans 14 amino acids. Germline assignment: CDR1 MNHEY and CDR2 SVGEGT. Trimming stripped 2 bases from V and 3 bases from J, with 11 bases between. Here the CDR3 reads CASSYQGTHYEQYF. CDR3 DNA: TGTGCCAGCAGTTACCAGGGTACCCACTACGAGCAGTACTTC.

The table lists this clonotype with a few counts. The chain has TRBV20-1 and TRBJ1-2; D is unclear. Deletions cut 5 bases from V and 8 bases from J, with 15 bases between. The CDR3 is made up of 12 amino acids. The germline V gene encodes CDR1 DFQATT and CDR2 SNEGSKA (reference sequence). The CDR3 nucleotides read TGCAGTGCTTCCGTCAGGACGTCGGGCTACACCTTC. It translates to CSASVRTSGYTF.